This T cell receptor (beta chain) stems from a study of blood T cells in healthy people across ages. The V and J ends lost 1 base and 11 bases, in that order; junction bases with no gene match: 15. The CDR3 extends over 16 amino acids. Germline loops: CDR1 SGHRS, CDR2 YFSETQ. This clonotype was counted a single time. Through a sample-barcoded 5' primer and a J-beta primer mix, a second PCR was run for about 6 to 12 cycles. A single record per CDR3 protein comes from TCRdb applying MiXCR to the 5' RACE reads. The repertoire holds approximately 1.5 million distinct CDR3 sequences, with 42% as singletons. Total RNA, at least 5.5 micrograms per sample, was extracted from PBMCs.

This receptor was obtained from a woman aged 18 to 35 in good health. The sample comprised blood. This rearrangement joins TRBV5-1 to TRBJ2-5; 9 bases are shared with TRBD1. CDR3 sequence: CASSLTGTGYFDEQYF. CDR3 nucleotides: TGCGCCAGCAGCTTGACCGGGACAGGGTATTTCGATGAGCAGTACTTC.